This paragraph covers one TCR beta chain sequence. The CDR3 runs 13 residues. CDR1 is SNHLY and CDR2 is FYNNEI in the germline V gene. Trimming removed 8 bases from V and 4 bases from J, with 14 bases in between. The data originate from a study of blood T cell repertoires in COVID-19. About the research overall: Samples of COVID-19 (acute and convalescent) were obtained from the United States, Italy and Spain. PBMCs, B-cell-depleted T cells, or T cells were the source of the cDNA or gDNA that made up the material.

Enrolment of Seattle patients took place during active infection, and they were followed longitudinally. Per the authors' pipeline: Quantification of nucleated cells was approximated via reference gene primer amplification. Some clones are missing from TCRdb's copy, which holds only in-frame ones; the method was immunoSEQ multiplex PCR. Clone size and V and J calls were adopted from that table, with D and trimming inferred from the DNA. The sample lists under 250,000 clones, more than 85% occurring once. The origin of this receptor is a man in his fifties or sixties with COVID-19, enrolled during active disease. Sample: peripheral blood. This sequence joins TRBV2 and TRBJ1-2; the D is unclear. CDR3 bases: TGTGCCAGCCTACCGGGGATCGGCTATGGCTACACCTTC. Encoded protein: CASLPGIGYGYTF. Variable domain in full (rest from reference TRBV2 and TRBJ1-2): EPEVTQTPSHQVTQMGQEVILRCVPISNHLYFYWYRQILGQKVEFLVSFYNNEISEKSEIFDDQFSVERPDGSNFTLKIRSTKLEDSAMYFCASLPGIGYGYTFGSGTRLTVV.